The 30 T cell receptor beta chains given below trace back to one sample, sequenced in a study of T cells in Graves' hyperthyroidism and ophthalmopathy. Amplification yielded TCR beta CDR3 regions, with RNA transcripts as the source. An initial round of RT-PCR targeting the TCR CDR3 relied on the HTBI primer set. TCRdb recomputed calls from the multiplex PCR reads with MiXCR, one row per CDR3 protein. The table records hundreds of thousands of distinct CDR3 sequences, more than 15% of them present only once. Sequencing was carried out using blood. The receptors were gathered from a woman between 35 and 50 years old with Graves' ophthalmopathy.

The chain uses TRBV7-2 and TRBJ2-1, with D possibly matching TRBD2 (5 bases). The CDR3 is 16 residues long. From germline, CDR1 is SGHTA and CDR2 FQGNSA. Trimming removed 4 bases at V and 0 bases at J, with 13 bases between. CDR3 in amino acids: CASSSRTHSSYNEQFF. CDR3 DNA sequence: TGTGCCAGCAGCTCCCGGACTCACAGCTCCTACAATGAGCAGTTCTTC.

This clonotype was seen ten or more times. The rearrangement joins TRBV7-8 to TRBJ2-5; 7 positions agree with TRBD1. The junction had 6 bases not matched to a gene; V was cut back by 0 bases and J by 5 bases. Germline lookup yields CDR1 SGHVS and CDR2 FQNEAQ. CDR3 size: 15 residues. The CDR3 loop is CASSLAGSRGETQYF. CDR3 bases: TGTGCCAGCAGCTTAGCAGGGAGCAGGGGGGAGACCCAGTACTTC.

In its sample, this clonotype was seen once. This rearrangement joins TRBV6-5 to TRBJ1-4; tentatively, D is TRBD1 (6 bases). The CDR3 loop spans 19 amino acids. Looked up from germline, CDR1 is MNHEY and CDR2 is SVGAGI. Trimming pared 2 bases from V and 0 bases from J, leaving 19 bases between. CDR3 sequence: CASSYELPSGATTNEKLFF. CDR3 nucleotides: TGTGCCAGCAGTTACGAGCTACCCTCAGGGGCTACAACTAATGAAAAACTGTTTTTT.

The rearrangement joins TRBV7-9 to TRBJ2-1; 8 bases align to TRBD1. Looked up from germline, CDR1 is SEHNR and CDR2 is FQNEAQ (reference sequence). The CDR3 spans 16 residues. Germline trimming cut 9 bases from V and 4 bases from J; bases unmatched to any gene: 14. The CDR3 loop reads CASSATGQGRYNEQFF. The CDR3 nucleotides read TGTGCCAGTAGTGCCACCGGACAGGGCCGTTACAATGAGCAGTTCTTC. Together with reference TRBV7-9 and TRBJ2-1, the CDR3 gives the full variable domain: DTGVSQNPRHKITKRGQNVTFRCDPISEHNRLYWYRQTLGQGPEFLTYFQNEAQLEKSRLLSDRFSAERPKGSFSTLEIQRTEQGDSAMYLCASSATGQGRYNEQFFGPGTRLTVL.

The rearrangement joins TRBV29-1 to TRBJ1-4; 11 nucleotides line up with TRBD1. Per germline, CDR1 SQVTM and CDR2 ANQGSEA. V lost 7 bases to trimming and J lost 7 bases; unmatched junction nucleotides: 8. The CDR3 consists of 14 residues. As DNA, the CDR3 is TGCAGCGGGACAGGGGGCTCCCGTGGTGAAAAACTGTTTTTT. Amino acids: CSGTGGSRGEKLFF.

The rearrangement uses TRBV12-3 or TRBV12-4 and TRBJ2-3; D is perhaps TRBD1 or TRBD2 (5 bases each). This CDR3 has 17 residues. Trimming left V 6 bases short and J 1 base short, with 20 bases between. CDR3 loop: CASSSIGDHSGTDTQYF. The CDR3 coding sequence is TGTGCCAGCAGCAGCATCGGGGACCACTCTGGCACAGATACGCAGTATTTT.

In its sample, this clonotype was seen many times. The chain links TRBV5-1 to TRBJ1-2; TRBD1 aligns across 10 bases. The CDR3 has 14 amino acids. Germline-derived CDR1 and CDR2 are SGHRS and YFSETQ. V lost 4 bases and J lost 6; bases outside the gene matches: 6. CDR3 nucleotide sequence: TGCGCCAGCAGCCGAGCGACAGGGGGCAATGGCTACACCTTC. It translates to CASSRATGGNGYTF.

The chain combines TRBV2 with TRBJ2-3; no definite D call. This CDR3 contains 13 residues. Trimming stripped 3 bases from V and 2 bases from J, with 6 bases between. The germline CDR1 and CDR2 sequences are SNHLY and FYNNEI. In nucleotides, the CDR3 is TGTGCCAGCAGTGAGGGGTACACAGATACGCAGTATTTT. Amino acid sequence: CASSEGYTDTQYF. Looking up the rest from reference TRBV2 and TRBJ2-3 gives the full variable domain: EPEVTQTPSHQVTQMGQEVILRCVPISNHLYFYWYRQILGQKVEFLVSFYNNEISEKSEIFDDQFSVERPDGSNFTLKIRSTKLEDSAMYFCASSEGYTDTQYFGPGTRLTVL.

Concerning this clonotype itself: A read error may account for a junction end that differs from germline. This chain's CDR3 is CKTTTARGETQYF. The CDR3 nucleotides read TGTAAAACTACAACCGCGAGGGGCGAGACCCAGTACTTC. The chain links TRBV29-1 to TRBJ2-5; D might be TRBD1 or TRBD2, each matching 5 bases. The germline CDR1 and CDR2 sequences are SQVTM and ANQGSEA. The CDR3 loop spans 13 amino acids.

In its sample, this clonotype was seen many times. The CDR3 loop reads CASTQRAASTDTQYF. The CDR3 nucleotides are TGTGCCAGCACTCAACGGGCAGCTAGCACAGATACGCAGTATTTT. V gene TRBV2 combines with J gene TRBJ2-3; no clear D gene. Germline lookup yields CDR1 SNHLY and CDR2 FYNNEI. The CDR3 has 15 amino acids. V was pared by 7 bases and J by 0 bases, with 14 bases between.

This clonotype was found a few times. The chain is built from TRBV3-1 and TRBJ1-4, with TRBD1 identical over 10 bases. From germline, CDR1 is LGHDT and CDR2 YNNKEL (reference sequence). With V trimmed by 0 bases and J by 2 bases, 6 bases remained unmatched. CDR3 length: 18 amino acids. The DNA for the CDR3 is TGTGCCAGCAGCCAAGATCGGGGACAGGGGAAGACTAATGAAAAACTGTTTTTT. It translates to CASSQDRGQGKTNEKLFF.

The sample holds many counts of this clonotype. The chain recombines TRBV11-2 with TRBJ2-1; 10 bases match TRBD1. This CDR3 has 15 residues. The V and J ends lost 3 bases and 7 bases, in that order; junction bases with no gene match: 6. Per germline, CDR1 SGHAT and CDR2 FQNNGV. The DNA of the CDR3 is TGTGCCAGCAGCTTCGCCGGGACAGGGGCGAATGAGCAGTTCTTC. It translates to CASSFAGTGANEQFF.

This clonotype was recorded at least ten times. The V and J genes are TRBV5-1 and TRBJ2-3; 7 bases align to TRBD2. The V gene end was trimmed by 1 base and the J gene end by 5 bases; junction bases not matched to a gene: 4. This CDR3 has 14 amino acids. Per germline, CDR1 SGHRS and CDR2 YFSETQ. The CDR3 bases are TGCGCCAGCAGCTTGCGGGGGGAAGGAGATACGCAGTATTTT. Its protein product is CASSLRGEGDTQYF.

The chain is built from TRBV2 and TRBJ1-2, with 7 bases that match TRBD1. The CDR3 runs 13 residues. CDR1 SNHLY and CDR2 FYNNEI come from the germline V gene. The junction had 7 bases not matched to a gene; V was cut back by 6 bases and J by 6 bases. The CDR3 DNA reads as TGTGCCAGCAGAGGACAGGCCCTAGATGGCTACACCTTC. Amino acids: CASRGQALDGYTF.

About this clonotype itself: An end of the junction differs from the germline gene, which may be a read error. The chain is built from TRBV12-3 or TRBV12-4 and TRBJ1-4, with 9 nucleotides matching TRBD1. This CDR3 comprises 13 residues. The CDR3 DNA reads TGTGCCAGCAGGGGGACAGGGAATGAAGAACTGTTTTTT. This sequence encodes CASRGTGNEELFF.

In its sample, this clonotype was seen many times. The chain employs TRBV28 and TRBJ1-2; D may be TRBD1 (5 bases). This CDR3 is built from 13 residues. Germline loops: CDR1 MDHEN, CDR2 SYDVKM. The V and J ends lost 10 bases and 4 bases respectively, with 16 bases between them. The CDR3 DNA follows: TGTGCCACCCGACCGGGAGGGGCCTATGGCTACACCTTC. Translating it yields CATRPGGAYGYTF.

This clonotype was counted only a few times. This chain links TRBV11-2 with TRBJ2-1; D may be TRBD2 (6 bases). Germline V gene data show CDR1 as SGHAT and CDR2 as FQNNGV. This CDR3 is 10 amino acids long. The germline V and J ends were trimmed by 11 bases and 7 bases, with 9 bases remaining between them. The CDR3 DNA reads TGTGCCGGGGGGAGGAATGAGCAGTTCTTC. It yields the protein CAGGRNEQFF.

This clonotype has only a few counts. The rearrangement joins TRBV19 to TRBJ2-3; perhaps TRBD2 as D (5 bases). Trimming removed 5 bases at V and 4 bases at J, with 13 bases between. The CDR3 sequence is 14 residues long. CDR1 is LNHDA and CDR2 is SQIVND in the germline V gene (reference sequence). The CDR3 DNA sequence: TGTGCCAGTAGTTCCGGGGAAGGAGCAGATACGCAGTATTTT. Encoded protein: CASSSGEGADTQYF.

This clonotype has just a few counts. This chain uses TRBV7-8 with TRBJ1-4, with TRBD1 matching over 8 bases. V was pared by 6 bases and J by 15 bases, with 12 bases of the junction left unmatched. The germline CDR1 and CDR2 sequences are SGHVS and FQNEAQ. This CDR3 contains 13 residues. CDR3 protein: CASRPGQVWLLFF. CDR3 DNA sequence: TGTGCCAGCAGACCGGGACAGGTGTGGTTGTTGTTTTTT.

This clonotype was detected many times. This chain's CDR3 is CSALGTSGRAYNEQFF. The CDR3 DNA sequence: TGCAGTGCATTAGGGACTAGCGGGAGGGCCTACAATGAGCAGTTCTTC. The chain combines TRBV20-1 with TRBJ2-1, with 16 bases fitting TRBD2. Germline CDR1 and CDR2: DFQATT and SNEGSKA (reference sequence). Germline trimming cut 6 bases from V and 2 bases from J; bases unmatched to any gene: 4. The CDR3 covers 16 residues.

A note on this clonotype: This may be a read error: a much more frequent sequence differs by one nucleotide. This chain connects TRBV2 to TRBJ1-5; possibly TRBD1 for D (6 bases). Germline CDR1 SNHLY, CDR2 FYNNEI. Trimming shortened V by 5 bases and J by 7 bases, and 18 bases separated the two germline ends. The CDR3 runs 15 residues. The CDR3 loop is CASSPGVAPRQPQHF. Here the CDR3 DNA reads TGTGCCAGCAGTCCAGGGGTGGCGCCGCGACAGCCCCAGCATTTT.

This clonotype was detected ten times or more. J is TRBJ1-1 and V is TRBV5-1; TRBD1 is a possible D gene (5 bases). Germline V gene data show CDR1 as SGHRS and CDR2 as YFSETQ. The CDR3 is 13 residues long. V shed 7 bases and J shed 5 bases, with 15 bases lying between them. The chain's CDR3 is CASAKTGGTEAFF. DNA for the CDR3: TGCGCCAGCGCAAAAACAGGAGGGACTGAAGCTTTCTTT.

This clonotype was detected a few times. The chain has TRBV20-1 and TRBJ2-5, with 9 positions matching TRBD2. With 0 bases clipped from V and 5 bases from J, the junction kept 7 bases outside the gene matches. This CDR3 is 15 amino acids long. CDR1 DFQATT and CDR2 SNEGSKA come from the germline V gene (reference sequence). CDR3 DNA sequence: TGCAGTGCTAGAGATACGCGGACTAGCGTGGAGACCCAGTACTTC. It is translated as CSARDTRTSVETQYF.

In its sample, this clonotype was seen a few times. The chain uses TRBV20-1 and TRBJ2-7; D is undetermined. Trimming cost V 0 bases and J 3 bases, with 9 bases left between them. In germline, CDR1 is DFQATT, CDR2 SNEGSKA (reference sequence). CDR3 length: 13 residues. This CDR3 is CSARDRNDYEQYF. CDR3 DNA sequence: TGCAGTGCTAGAGATCGTAACGACTACGAGCAGTACTTC.

This clonotype was picked up many times. The chain links TRBV7-3 to TRBJ1-1; TRBD1 matches at 7 bases. From germline, CDR1 is SGHTA and CDR2 FQGTGA. After removal of 7 bases from V and 3 bases from J, the junction contained 8 bases not matched to a gene. The CDR3 extends over 14 amino acids. The CDR3 nucleotides read TGTGCCAGCAAGGGAGGGGGCGCGGACACTGAAGCTTTCTTT. This gives the protein CASKGGGADTEAFF.

This clonotype was seen only a few times. The V call is TRBV5-1, the J call TRBJ1-2; a possible D gene is TRBD1 (5 bases). Trimming took 4 bases from V and 5 from J, leaving 21 bases between them. Germline lookup yields CDR1 SGHRS and CDR2 YFSETQ. CDR3 length equals 16 residues. DNA of the CDR3: TGCGCCAGCAGCCCTTCCCCCCGGGACGGAAGATATGGCTACACCTTC. Residues: CASSPSPRDGRYGYTF.

This clonotype was counted at least ten times. The chain joins TRBV28 to TRBJ2-7, with 10 bases fitting TRBD1. The CDR3 is 14 residues long. Germline V CDR1 and CDR2: MDHEN, SYDVKM. Trimming cost V 5 bases and J 9 bases; bases outside gene matches: 10. The CDR3 reads CASSIPGQGKGQYF. The CDR3 coding sequence is TGTGCCAGCAGTATACCGGGACAGGGGAAGGGGCAGTACTTC.

Points on this clonotype: A read error may be the cause here, since a much bigger clone is one base away. The chain employs TRBV2 and TRBJ1-1, with TRBD1 as a possible D gene (5 bases). The length of the CDR3 is 14 residues. CDR1 is SNHLY and CDR2 is FYNNEI in the germline V gene. V was clipped by 7 bases and J by 4 bases, with 16 bases between them. As DNA, the CDR3 is TGTGCCAGCACCCGACAGATCTTGAGCACTGAAGCTTTCTTT. Residues: CASTRQILSTEAFF.

This clonotype was picked up a small number of times. The chain combines TRBV6-1 with TRBJ2-2; 8 bases agree with TRBD2. V trimming: 6 bases; J trimming: 2 bases; junction bases outside the gene matches: 5. This CDR3 contains 15 residues. Germline-derived CDR1 and CDR2 are MNHNS and SASEGT. In DNA, the CDR3 is TGTGCCAGCAGGCACACTAGCGGAAACACCGGGGAGCTGTTTTTT. Protein: CASRHTSGNTGELFF.

This clonotype showed up many times. The genes are TRBV28 and TRBJ1-2; 12 nucleotides align to TRBD1. V was clipped by 5 bases and J by 6 bases; unmatched bases: 7. This CDR3 region has 15 residues. Germline CDR1 MDHEN, CDR2 SYDVKM. The CDR3 loop is CASSVLGQGADGYTF. DNA of the CDR3: TGTGCCAGCAGTGTCTTGGGACAGGGGGCGGATGGCTACACCTTC.